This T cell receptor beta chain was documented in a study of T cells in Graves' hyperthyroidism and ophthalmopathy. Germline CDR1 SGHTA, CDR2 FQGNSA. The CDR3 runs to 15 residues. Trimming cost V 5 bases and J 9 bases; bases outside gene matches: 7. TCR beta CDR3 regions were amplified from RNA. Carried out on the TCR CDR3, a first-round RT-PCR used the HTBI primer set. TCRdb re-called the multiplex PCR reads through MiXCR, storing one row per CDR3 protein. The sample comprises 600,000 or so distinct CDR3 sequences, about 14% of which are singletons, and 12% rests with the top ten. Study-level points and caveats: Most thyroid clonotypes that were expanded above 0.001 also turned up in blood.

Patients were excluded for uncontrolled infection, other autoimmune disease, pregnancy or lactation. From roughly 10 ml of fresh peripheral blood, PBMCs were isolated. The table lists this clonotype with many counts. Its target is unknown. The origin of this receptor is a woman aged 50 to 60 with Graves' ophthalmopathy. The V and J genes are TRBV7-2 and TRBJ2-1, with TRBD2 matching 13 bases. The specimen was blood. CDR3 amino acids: CASSRTSGSVGEQFF. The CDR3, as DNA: TGTGCCAGCAGCCGGACTAGCGGGAGCGTCGGTGAGCAGTTCTTC.